This T cell receptor (beta chain) was recovered during a study of blood T cells in healthy people across ages. Study results and caveats: Significant beta diversity loss was already apparent by age approximately 38, declining roughly linearly. Relative to aged donors, long-lived donors carried more naive CD4+ cells and displayed higher diversity.

The CDR3 totals 17 residues. V lost 5 bases to trimming and J lost 2 bases; unmatched junction nucleotides: 9. Per the germline V gene, CDR1 is SGHTA and CDR2 is FQGNSA. A J-beta primer mix and a sample-barcoded 5' primer were used in a second PCR of about 6 to 12 cycles. Each sample provided no less than 3 million CDR3-containing paired-end reads. Via MiXCR, TCRdb re-called the 5' RACE reads, giving one row per CDR3 protein. The sample consists of approximately 800,000 distinct CDR3 sequences, roughly 35% of them appearing once. Note on this clonotype: Its antigen is as yet unknown.

Total RNA, at least 5 micrograms per sample, was extracted from PBMCs. V gene TRBV7-2 combines with J gene TRBJ2-3; 11 nucleotides agree with TRBD1. The receptor's source is a man aged 18 to 30 in good health. Specimen: blood. Here the CDR3 reads CASSIWTGGVTTDTQYF. As DNA, the CDR3 is TGTGCCAGCAGCATCTGGACAGGGGGCGTCACCACAGATACGCAGTATTTT.